This record concerns one T cell receptor (beta chain) sequence. This specimen belongs to a study of blood T cell repertoires in COVID-19. Overall study context: The samples span acute and convalescent COVID-19 from the United States, Italy and Spain. PBMCs, B-cell-depleted T cells, or T cells were the source of the cDNA or gDNA that made up the material.

Authors' methods: By means of reference gene primer amplification, nucleated cell counts were estimated. Produced via immunoSEQ multiplex PCR; TCRdb's table is partial and in-frame only. V, J and clone size derive from that table, while D and trimming were established from the DNA sequence. Of approximately 170,000 clones listed, about 88% are singletons. The CDR3 consists of 16 residues. The V segment lost 4 bases and the J segment 0 bases; nucleotides outside the gene matches: 6. Germline lookup yields CDR1 SGDLS and CDR2 YYNGEE. The TCR sequence derives from a man between 60 and 70 years old with acute or convalescent COVID-19. The source material was peripheral blood. The V call is TRBV9, the J call TRBJ1-3; 8 nucleotides agree with TRBD1. This chain's CDR3 is CASSPGQGASGNTIYF. As DNA, the CDR3 is TGTGCCAGCAGCCCTGGACAGGGTGCCTCTGGAAACACCATATATTTT.